The clone carrying this TCR beta chain was counted ten times or more. Its antigen is unknown. Sequence at one end of the junction differs from germline and may be a read error. The read ends 3 residues before the CDR3 terminus; that terminus is restored from the germline J gene. The sample is drawn from a study of T cell clonality in common variable immunodeficiency. In germline, CDR1 is SGHTA, CDR2 FQGNSA. The CDR3 consists of 14 residues. Clones were sequenced by immunoSEQ multiplex PCR, and TCRdb holds only the in-frame ones, with some missing. Altogether some 19,000 clones were found in the sample, and no singletons occur. Findings of the study overall: Links between repertoire features and CVID complications were heterogeneity-limited. Fewer deletions and N-nucleotide insertions were reportedly seen in common variable immunodeficiency TCR beta sequences.

Material for sequencing was peripheral blood mononuclear cells. This TCR derives from a human donor with common variable immunodeficiency. The chain carries TRBV7-2 and TRBJ2-7; TRBD2 matches 7 bases. CDR3 sequence reads: CASSPQGGPYEQYF. Partial CDR3 DNA: TGTGCTAGCAGCCCCCAGGGAGGGCCTTACGAG.